The clone carrying this TCR beta chain turned up a few times. This specimen comes from a study of T-cell reconstitution after alpha-beta-depleted transplantation in children. Trimming removed 3 bases from V and 5 bases from J; junction bases left unmatched: 9. The CDR3 spans 15 residues. Unique molecular identifiers featured in how the TCRbeta library was prepared. TCRdb independently ran MiXCR on the PCR reads; one entry per CDR3 protein. The table shows around 93,000 distinct CDR3 sequences, with 7% to 10% occurring only once. This rearrangement joins TRBV12-3 or TRBV12-4 to TRBJ2-7, with 8 positions matching TRBD2. The receptor was isolated from a human donor who donated a stem cell graft to a child with congenital amegakaryocytic thrombocytopenia. The specimen comprised PBMCs from the stem cell graft donor, sampled from the stem cell graft. For the CDR3, the DNA is TGTGCCAGCAGTTTCGGTCGGGGGGGCATCGACGAGCAGTACTTC. Its translation is CASSFGRGGIDEQYF.